The next 9 T cell receptor beta chains were all read from a single sample in a study of identifying expanded T cells in peripheral blood. TCRdb's copy holds only in-frame clones and misses some; the assay was immunoSEQ multiplex PCR. The top ten clones hold around 4.5% of a sample with about 90,000 clones, around 84% of them seen once. The source material was blood. The receptors shown here come from a person aged 18 to 75 in good health.

V and J are TRBV7-9 and TRBJ2-2; 11 bases are shared with TRBD2. Germline V lookup: CDR1 SEHNR, CDR2 FQNEAQ (reference sequence). The CDR3 spans 16 residues. V was clipped by 3 bases and J by 5 bases; unmatched bases: 5. CDR3 protein: CASSFVGLAATGELFF. CDR3 sequence (DNA): TGTGCCAGCAGCTTTGTGGGACTAGCGGCGACCGGGGAGCTGTTTTTT.

This chain joins TRBV7-8 and TRBJ1-2, with a tentative D call TRBD1 (5 bases). Germline V lookup: CDR1 SGHVS, CDR2 FQNEAQ. This CDR3 comprises 16 residues. V gave up 4 bases and J gave up 8 bases, with 23 bases separating them. CDR3 in DNA: TGTGCCAGCAGCTCCCGAAAACCGACAGCCGCGTCGGGCTACACCTTC. Protein sequence: CASSSRKPTAASGYTF.

The chain is built from TRBV7-2 and TRBJ2-6, with 7 bases aligning to TRBD1. CDR1 SGHTA and CDR2 FQGNSA come from the germline V gene. J gave up 4 bases and V 3 bases, and 9 bases lay outside the gene matches. CDR3 length: 17 residues. The chain's CDR3 is CASSLYRGATGANVLTF. The CDR3 bases are TGTGCCAGCAGCTTGTACAGGGGAGCAACGGGGGCCAACGTCCTGACTTTC. The full variable domain, completed using reference TRBV7-2 and TRBJ2-6, is GAGVSQSPSNKVTEKGKDVELRCDPISGHTALYWYRQSLGQGLEFLIYFQGNSAPDKSGLPSDRFSAERTGGSVSTLTIQRTQQEDSAVYLCASSLYRGATGANVLTFGAGSRLTVL.

Within the sample, this clone is medium-sized (0.01 to 0.1%). The V call is TRBV2, the J call TRBJ1-6; TRBD1 is a possible D gene (5 bases). V lost 5 bases and J lost 9, with 17 bases in between. The CDR3 has 15 amino acids. CDR1 SNHLY and CDR2 FYNNEI come from the germline V gene. CDR3 DNA sequence: TGTGCCAGCAGTCCCAGGGCCTTTGGAGGTTCACCCCTCCACTTT. Its translation is CASSPRAFGGSPLHF.

This chain joins TRBV29-1 and TRBJ2-2; TRBD1 is a possible D gene (6 bases). The germline V gene encodes CDR1 SQVTM and CDR2 ANQGSEA. This CDR3 region has 14 residues. V lost 7 bases and J lost 1, with 13 bases in between. CDR3 in amino acids: CSAAGTMNTGELFF. CDR3 nucleotides: TGCAGCGCCGCCGGGACAATGAACACCGGGGAGCTGTTTTTT.

The J gene is TRBJ1-2, the V gene TRBV10-1; D call uncertain. Trimming removed 0 bases from V and 3 bases from J, with 17 bases in between. The CDR3 is 17 residues long. Germline V CDR1 and CDR2: WNHNN, SYGVQD (reference sequence). The CDR3 DNA reads TGCGCCAGCAGTGAGTCGAATCCGGGTAAGGACTACTATGGCTACACCTTC. Translating it yields CASSESNPGKDYYGYTF.

The V and J genes are TRBV28 and TRBJ2-1; tentatively, D is TRBD2 (5 bases). The CDR3 length is 13 residues. V lost 8 bases to trimming and J lost 0 bases, with 8 bases between them. The V gene's germline CDR1 is MDHEN and CDR2 SYDVKM. CDR3: CASWESSYNEQFF. DNA for the CDR3: TGTGCCAGCTGGGAGAGCTCCTACAATGAGCAGTTCTTC.

The chain has TRBV2 and TRBJ1-5; perhaps TRBD1 as D (6 bases). Germline V gene lookup returns CDR1 SNHLY and CDR2 FYNNEI. Trimming took 6 bases from V and 7 from J, leaving 16 bases between them. There are 14 residues in the CDR3. The CDR3 spells CASSRTQGSQPQHF. CDR3 DNA: TGTGCCAGCAGCCGAACACAGGGATCACAGCCCCAGCATTTT. Full variable domain (missing parts from reference TRBV2 and TRBJ1-5): EPEVTQTPSHQVTQMGQEVILRCVPISNHLYFYWYRQILGQKVEFLVSFYNNEISEKSEIFDDQFSVERPDGSNFTLKIRSTKLEDSAMYFCASSRTQGSQPQHFGDGTRLSIL.

The V call is TRBV7-9, the J call TRBJ2-7; 11 nucleotides line up with TRBD1. Germline V gene lookup returns CDR1 SEHNR and CDR2 FQNEAQ (reference sequence). The CDR3 runs 15 residues. The ends lost 1 base at V and 4 bases at J; junction bases unmatched: 3. CDR3 in amino acids: CASSLEGTGGYEQYF. The CDR3 nucleotides read TGTGCCAGCAGCTTAGAGGGGACAGGGGGGTACGAGCAGTACTTC.